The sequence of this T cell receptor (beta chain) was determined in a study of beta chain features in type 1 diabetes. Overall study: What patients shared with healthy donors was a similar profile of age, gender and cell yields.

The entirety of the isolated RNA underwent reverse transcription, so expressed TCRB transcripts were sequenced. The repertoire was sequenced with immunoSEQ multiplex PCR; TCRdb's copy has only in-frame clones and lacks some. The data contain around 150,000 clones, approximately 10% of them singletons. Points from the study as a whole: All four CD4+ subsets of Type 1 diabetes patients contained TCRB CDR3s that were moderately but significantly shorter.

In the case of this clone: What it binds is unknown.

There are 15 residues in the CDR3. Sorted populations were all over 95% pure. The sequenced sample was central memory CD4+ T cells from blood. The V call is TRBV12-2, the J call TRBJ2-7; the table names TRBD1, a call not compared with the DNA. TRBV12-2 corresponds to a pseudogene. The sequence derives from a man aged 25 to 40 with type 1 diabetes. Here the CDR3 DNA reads TGTGCAAGTCGCTTTAGGAGGGGGCGCAGTTACGAGCAGTACTTC. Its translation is CASRFRRGRSYEQYF.